Following are 14 T cell receptor beta chains from one sample sequenced in a study of early T cells in non-severe SARS-CoV-2 infection. From the 5' RACE reads, TCRdb called clonotypes with MiXCR, one entry per CDR3 protein. Of about 80,000 distinct CDR3 sequences listed, less than 15% are singletons. Source: whole blood, taken at baseline. Every receptor here comes from an adult who was a healthcare worker with PCR-confirmed SARS-CoV-2 infection or an uninfected control (not recorded which). The donor label of this sample is uncertain.

This clonotype was detected ten times or more. The chain combines TRBV15 with TRBJ2-1, with 9 bases lining up with TRBD1. The CDR3 extends over 15 amino acids. Germline V lookup: CDR1 LNHNV, CDR2 YYDKDF (reference sequence). Trimming took 7 bases from V and 6 from J; bases not matched to a gene: 10. The CDR3 bases are TGTGCCACCACGATGGACAGGGGCGATAGCAATGAGCAGTTCTTC. This gives the protein CATTMDRGDSNEQFF.

V is TRBV12-3 or TRBV12-4 and J is TRBJ1-1; TRBD1 agrees at 8 bases. V shed 5 bases and J 3 bases; nucleotides not matched to a gene: 5. This CDR3 region has 14 residues. The DNA for the CDR3 is TGTGCCAGCAGTGCCCTACAGGGGGACACTGAAGCTTTCTTT. This gives the protein CASSALQGDTEAFF.

This clonotype was detected only a few times. This chain uses TRBV7-2 with TRBJ2-7, with 9 bases aligning to TRBD2. The V gene's germline CDR1 is SGHTA and CDR2 FQGNSA. The CDR3 has 16 amino acids. Unmatched junction bases numbered 11, after V lost 5 bases and J lost 3 bases. The CDR3 is CASSLYSGTSFYEQYF. The CDR3 bases are TGTGCCAGCAGCCTGTACTCCGGGACTAGCTTCTACGAGCAGTACTTC. The full variable domain, in which reference TRBV7-2 and TRBJ2-7 provide the parts outside the CDR3, is GAGVSQSPSNKVTEKGKDVELRCDPISGHTALYWYRQSLGQGLEFLIYFQGNSAPDKSGLPSDRFSAERTGGSVSTLTIQRTQQEDSAVYLCASSLYSGTSFYEQYFGPGTRLTVT.

The rearrangement uses TRBV29-1 and TRBJ2-5; perhaps TRBD1 as D (7 bases). V was trimmed by 0 bases and J by 3 bases, leaving 14 bases between them. CDR1 SQVTM and CDR2 ANQGSEA come from the germline V gene. The CDR3 runs to 15 residues. CDR3 region: CSVEEGQGGKETQYF. In DNA form, the CDR3 reads TGCAGCGTTGAAGAAGGGCAGGGGGGTAAAGAGACCCAGTACTTC.

This clonotype was observed a few times. The rearrangement uses TRBV2 and TRBJ2-3; D is uncertain. This CDR3 is 14 amino acids long. Trimming took 6 bases from V and 4 from J, leaving 14 bases between them. Germline assignment: CDR1 SNHLY and CDR2 FYNNEI. In nucleotides, the CDR3 is TGTGCCAGCAGAGGGCTTAATTTCTCAGATACGCAGTATTTT. Encoded protein: CASRGLNFSDTQYF. Full variable domain (rest looked up from reference TRBV2 and TRBJ2-3): EPEVTQTPSHQVTQMGQEVILRCVPISNHLYFYWYRQILGQKVEFLVSFYNNEISEKSEIFDDQFSVERPDGSNFTLKIRSTKLEDSAMYFCASRGLNFSDTQYFGPGTRLTVL.

CDR3 in DNA: TGTGCCAGCAGATCTACTAGATCCCAAGAGACCCAGTACTTC. It encodes CASRSTRSQETQYF. The gene calls are TRBV7-6 and TRBJ2-5; TRBD2 might be the D (5 bases). The V and J ends lost 6 bases and 1 base respectively, with 12 bases between them. This CDR3 region has 14 residues. Germline assignment: CDR1 SGHVS and CDR2 FNYEAQ. Complete variable domain (other parts from reference TRBV7-6 and TRBJ2-5): GAGVSQSPRYKVTKRGQDVALRCDPISGHVSLYWYRQALGQGPEFLTYFNYEAQQDKSGLPNDRFSAERPEGSISTLTIQRTEQRDSAMYRCASRSTRSQETQYFGPGTRLLVL.

In this sample, this clonotype turned up many times. The rearrangement links TRBV7-9 to TRBJ2-1; 11 bases fit TRBD2. CDR3 length equals 15 residues. V trimming: 5 bases; J trimming: 6 bases; junction bases outside the gene matches: 6. Germline V gene lookup returns CDR1 SEHNR and CDR2 FQNEAQ (reference sequence). The CDR3 loop is CASSPTSGGLNEQFF. CDR3 nucleotide sequence: TGTGCCAGCAGCCCAACTAGCGGGGGACTCAATGAGCAGTTCTTC.

Only a few counts were recorded for this clonotype. The rearrangement joins TRBV6-2 or TRBV6-3 to TRBJ1-5; 7 nucleotides align to TRBD1. V lost 2 bases to trimming and J lost 1 base; unmatched junction nucleotides: 2. The CDR3 has 15 amino acids. Germline CDR1 and CDR2: MNHEY and SVGEGT. The CDR3 coding sequence is TGTGCCAGCAGTTACGACAGGGTCAGCAATCAGCCCCAGCATTTT. Translating gives CASSYDRVSNQPQHF.

Only a few counts were recorded for this clonotype. The genes are TRBV20-1 and TRBJ2-1, with a weak D call TRBD1 (6 bases). Germline CDR1 and CDR2: DFQATT and SNEGSKA (reference sequence). V was cut by 0 bases and J by 5 bases, with 11 bases left in between. The CDR3 length is 14 residues. The CDR3 here is CSARDLWTDNEQFF. The DNA of the CDR3 is TGCAGTGCTAGAGATTTATGGACAGACAATGAGCAGTTCTTC.

In this sample, this clonotype turned up a few times. The chain couples TRBV12-3 or TRBV12-4 to TRBJ2-1, with 7 nucleotides matching TRBD1. Trimming at V came to 3 bases and at J to 12 bases, leaving 23 bases not matched to a gene. The CDR3 runs to 18 residues. The CDR3 DNA sequence: TGTGCCAGCAGTTTCTCATTAGGGACAGACTTTTTTTTGGGCGTGCAGTTCTTC. Translated: CASSFSLGTDFFLGVQFF.

This clonotype was counted at least ten times. The rearrangement uses TRBV2 and TRBJ2-4; D is perhaps TRBD1 (6 bases). Trimming removed 5 bases at V and 0 bases at J, with 11 bases between. CDR1 and CDR2 from the germline V gene are SNHLY and FYNNEI. The CDR3 consists of 15 residues. In nucleotides, the CDR3 is TGTGCCAGCAGTTCCGGGACAATAGCCAAAAACATTCAGTACTTC. Translated, it gives CASSSGTIAKNIQYF. Variable domain in full (rest from reference TRBV2 and TRBJ2-4): EPEVTQTPSHQVTQMGQEVILRCVPISNHLYFYWYRQILGQKVEFLVSFYNNEISEKSEIFDDQFSVERPDGSNFTLKIRSTKLEDSAMYFCASSSGTIAKNIQYFGAGTRLSVL.

This clonotype was counted between two and nine times. The gene calls are TRBV5-5 and TRBJ1-1; TRBD1 matches at 8 bases. With V trimmed by 4 bases and J by 4 bases, 3 bases remained unmatched. Germline-derived CDR1 and CDR2 are SGHKS and YYEKEE (reference sequence). The CDR3 totals 13 residues. CDR3 sequence (DNA): TGTGCCAGCAGCCAGGGGACAGGCACTGAAGCTTTCTTT. This sequence encodes CASSQGTGTEAFF.

By share of the sample, this clonotype is medium-sized. For the CDR3, the DNA is TGCGCCAGCAGTCTAGCGGGAGGAAATGAGCAGTTCTTC. It specifies CASSLAGGNEQFF. This chain connects TRBV5-1 to TRBJ2-1; 11 bases map to TRBD2. V was clipped by 5 bases and J by 7 bases; unmatched bases: 2. There are 13 residues in the CDR3. Germline lookup yields CDR1 SGHRS and CDR2 YFSETQ.

In this sample, this clonotype turned up many times. The rearrangement uses TRBV9 and TRBJ2-3; no clear D gene. CDR3 length: 14 residues. CDR1 SGDLS and CDR2 YYNGEE come from the germline V gene. V lost 2 bases and J 2 bases, leaving 9 bases between the germline ends. CDR3 sequence (DNA): TGTGCCAGCAGCGTCGACCCGTACACAGATACGCAGTATTTT. It specifies CASSVDPYTDTQYF.